Listed below are T cell receptor beta chains from one sample, sequenced in a study of blood T cell repertoires in COVID-19. Produced via immunoSEQ multiplex PCR; TCRdb's table is partial and in-frame only. The table lists roughly 39,000 clones, 75% to 85% of them singletons. The sequenced sample consisted of peripheral blood. The receptor set was obtained from a man aged 65 to 85 with acute or convalescent COVID-19. Each CDR3 is given with its conserved first and last residue. Each record gives: D gene, V gene, J gene, clone size, CDR3 DNA, CDR3 protein. D genes are given only for firm matches. Size values are once, few and many counts, or a class for expanded clones, and some rows have none.

d_gene: -; v_gene: TRBV10-3; j_gene: TRBJ1-1; abundance: -; CDR3nt: TGTGCCATCAGTGAGACATACCGCGGGCCGAACACTGAAGCTTTCTTT; CDR3aa: CAISETYRGPNTEAFF
d_gene: -; v_gene: TRBV5-1; j_gene: TRBJ2-4; abundance: once; CDR3nt: TGCGCCAGCAGCTTATCAGGGGATTCGGGAAACATTCAGTACTTC; CDR3aa: CASSLSGDSGNIQYF
d_gene: TRBD2; v_gene: TRBV27; j_gene: TRBJ2-5; abundance: -; CDR3nt: TGTGCCAGCATCTCTAGCGGCTTAGGAACCCAGTACTTC; CDR3aa: CASISSGLGTQYF
d_gene: TRBD2; v_gene: TRBV28; j_gene: TRBJ2-1; abundance: -; CDR3nt: TGTGCCAGCAGGGGACTAGCGGTTTACAATGAGCAGTTCTTC; CDR3aa: CASRGLAVYNEQFF
d_gene: TRBD2; v_gene: TRBV4-1; j_gene: TRBJ2-3; abundance: -; CDR3nt: TGCGCCAGCAGCCTTACTGGGAGGGCTAGCACAGATACGCAGTATTTT; CDR3aa: CASSLTGRASTDTQYF
d_gene: TRBD2; v_gene: TRBV3-1/TRBV3-2; j_gene: TRBJ2-1; abundance: -; CDR3nt: TGTGCCAGCAGCCAAGAGGGGGGGGGACTAAGGCCCTTTAGGAGGAATGAGCAGTTCTTC; CDR3aa: CASSQEGGGLRPFRRNEQFF
d_gene: -; v_gene: TRBV11-2; j_gene: TRBJ1-5; abundance: few; CDR3nt: TGTGCCAGCAGCTCGACCTCAGGGGAGCTCAGTCAGCCCCAGCATTTT; CDR3aa: CASSSTSGELSQPQHF
d_gene: TRBD1; v_gene: TRBV27; j_gene: TRBJ2-7; abundance: -; CDR3nt: TGTGCCAGCAGTACTACCGGGACAGGGGAATACTTC; CDR3aa: CASSTTGTGEYF
d_gene: TRBD1; v_gene: TRBV6-2/TRBV6-3; j_gene: TRBJ2-7; abundance: -; CDR3nt: TGTGCCAGCAGTTACTCAGGGACAGGGTTTGACGAGCAGTACTTC; CDR3aa: CASSYSGTGFDEQYF
d_gene: -; v_gene: TRBV7-6; j_gene: TRBJ2-1; abundance: -; CDR3nt: TGTGCCAGCAGCTTAGGGACAACTAGCTCTGAGCAGTTCTTC; CDR3aa: CASSLGTTSSEQFF
d_gene: -; v_gene: TRBV10-3; j_gene: TRBJ1-2; abundance: -; CDR3nt: TGTGCCATCAGTGAGTCAATAGTCGGCTATGGCTACACCTTC; CDR3aa: CAISESIVGYGYTF
d_gene: -; v_gene: TRBV3-1/TRBV3-2; j_gene: TRBJ1-5; abundance: few; CDR3nt: TGTGCCAGCACCCGGGGGAGCAATCAGCCCCAGCATTTT; CDR3aa: CASTRGSNQPQHF
d_gene: -; v_gene: TRBV4-3; j_gene: TRBJ2-3; abundance: -; CDR3nt: TGCGCCAGCAGCCAAGAGGTAGCCCCCGGGGCAGATACGCAGTATTTT; CDR3aa: CASSQEVAPGADTQYF
d_gene: TRBD1; v_gene: TRBV7-6; j_gene: TRBJ2-3; abundance: -; CDR3nt: TGTGCCAGCAGCATCCGGACAGGGGGCCTCACAGATACGCAGTATTTT; CDR3aa: CASSIRTGGLTDTQYF
d_gene: TRBD1; v_gene: TRBV11-3; j_gene: TRBJ1-2; abundance: few; CDR3nt: TGTGCCAGCAGCTTAGACAGAAAGGGGACAGGGGGCTGCTATGGCTACACCTTC; CDR3aa: CASSLDRKGTGGCYGYTF
d_gene: -; v_gene: TRBV28; j_gene: TRBJ1-5; abundance: -; CDR3nt: TGTGCCAGCAGTTTATACGGGACTGAAAATCAGCCCCAGCATTTT; CDR3aa: CASSLYGTENQPQHF
d_gene: -; v_gene: TRBV5-1; j_gene: TRBJ1-4; abundance: once; CDR3nt: TGCGCCAGCAGCAGTGGACAGACAACTAATGAAAAACTGTTTTTT; CDR3aa: CASSSGQTTNEKLFF
d_gene: TRBD1; v_gene: TRBV4-3; j_gene: TRBJ1-2; abundance: -; CDR3nt: TGCGCCAGCAGCCAAGAGACAGGGTCGCTGATAGGCTACACCTTC; CDR3aa: CASSQETGSLIGYTF
d_gene: -; v_gene: TRBV28; j_gene: TRBJ1-5; abundance: -; CDR3nt: TGTGCCAGCAGTACCTTGACAGGCAATCAGCCCCAGCATTTT; CDR3aa: CASSTLTGNQPQHF
d_gene: TRBD2; v_gene: TRBV6-6; j_gene: TRBJ2-1; abundance: -; CDR3nt: TGTGCCAGCAGTTACTCCCGAGCAGCGGGGCTCAATGAGCAGTTCTTC; CDR3aa: CASSYSRAAGLNEQFF
d_gene: -; v_gene: TRBV29-1; j_gene: TRBJ2-1; abundance: once; CDR3nt: TGCACCATAGAGGGACGGAGGGTGAATGAGCAGTTCTTC; CDR3aa: CTIEGRRVNEQFF
d_gene: TRBD2; v_gene: TRBV6-5; j_gene: TRBJ2-1; abundance: medium-sized; CDR3nt: TGTGCCAGCAGCCCGATAGCGGGCACCTACAATGAGCAGTTCTTC; CDR3aa: CASSPIAGTYNEQFF
d_gene: TRBD1; v_gene: TRBV28; j_gene: TRBJ2-7; abundance: -; CDR3nt: TGTGCCAGCAGTTTGACAGGGACGCTCTCCTACGAGCAGTACTTC; CDR3aa: CASSLTGTLSYEQYF
d_gene: -; v_gene: TRBV28; j_gene: TRBJ1-3; abundance: -; CDR3nt: TGTGCCAGCAGTTTAGGATCCGGGTCAGGAAACACCATATATTTT; CDR3aa: CASSLGSGSGNTIYF
d_gene: -; v_gene: TRBV11-2; j_gene: TRBJ2-7; abundance: -; CDR3nt: TGTGCCAGCAGCTTAGATGTTCATAGACTCGGGGCCTACGAGCAGTACTTC; CDR3aa: CASSLDVHRLGAYEQYF
d_gene: TRBD2; v_gene: TRBV28; j_gene: TRBJ2-2; abundance: -; CDR3nt: TGTGCCAGCAGGCGGGGGGTTCCCACCGGGGAGCTGTTTTTT; CDR3aa: CASRRGVPTGELFF
d_gene: -; v_gene: TRBV10-3; j_gene: TRBJ1-2; abundance: -; CDR3nt: TGTGCCATCAGTGAGTCGACGTGGGCCAATGGCTACACCTTC; CDR3aa: CAISESTWANGYTF
d_gene: -; v_gene: TRBV5-1; j_gene: TRBJ1-2; abundance: -; CDR3nt: TGCGCCAGCAGCACCTCAGGGGATCAATATGGCTACACCTTC; CDR3aa: CASSTSGDQYGYTF
d_gene: -; v_gene: TRBV19; j_gene: TRBJ1-5; abundance: -; CDR3nt: TGTGCCAGTAGTATAATAGCGGGGGTCGGCAATCAGCCCCAGCATTTT; CDR3aa: CASSIIAGVGNQPQHF